The 23 T cell receptor beta chains reported below all come from one sample, sequenced in a study of blood T cell repertoires in COVID-19. Measured with immunoSEQ multiplex PCR; TCRdb has only the in-frame clones, and not every one. The repertoire holds some 240,000 clones, with around 90% as singletons. Sequenced input: PBMCs or T cells enriched from blood (not recorded which). These receptors originate from a woman between 40 and 55 years old who had been exposed to COVID-19.

The chain's CDR3 is CASSHSTGTGNTGELFF. CDR3 nucleotide sequence: TGCGCCAGCAGCCATTCGACCGGGACAGGGAACACCGGGGAGCTGTTTTTT. This chain connects TRBV4-1 to TRBJ2-2; 8 bases align to TRBD1. In germline, CDR1 is MGHRA, CDR2 YSYEKL. V dropped 3 bases and J dropped 1; count of bases not matched to a gene: 7. The CDR3 length is 17 residues.

This clone was observed once. Here the CDR3 DNA reads TGTGCCAGCAGCACCCGACAGCAATACAATGAGCAGTTCTTC. Protein sequence: CASSTRQQYNEQFF. The chain joins TRBV9 to TRBJ2-1, with a weak D call TRBD1 (5 bases). Looked up from germline, CDR1 is SGDLS and CDR2 is YYNGEE. The CDR3 length is 14 residues. V lost 4 bases and J lost 4, with 12 bases in between.

This clone occurred once. The rearrangement uses TRBV7-8 and TRBJ1-4; TRBD1 agrees at 9 bases. CDR1 and CDR2 from the germline V gene are SGHVS and FQNEAQ. The CDR3 consists of 18 residues. Losses at the gene ends were 5 bases for V and 3 bases for J; bases not matched to a gene: 13. DNA of the CDR3: TGTGCCAGCAGCACAGGGGGCGCATCCAGGTTGGCTAATGAAAAACTGTTTTTT. Residues: CASSTGGASRLANEKLFF.

The chain carries TRBV19 and TRBJ1-1; D remains ambiguous. Between the trimmed V and J ends, which lost 7 bases and 1 base, there was a span of 13 bases. The CDR3 has 14 residues. Germline V lookup: CDR1 LNHDA, CDR2 SQIVND (reference sequence). The CDR3 DNA reads TGTGCCAGTACCTTCGACCGGGAGAACACTGAAGCTTTCTTT. It encodes CASTFDRENTEAFF.

The chain combines TRBV27 with TRBJ2-7; D possibly corresponds to TRBD2 (5 bases). The CDR3 length is 12 residues. The V end lost 5 bases, the J end lost 4 bases, and 9 bases lay between the germline ends. The V gene's germline CDR1 is MNHEY and CDR2 SMNVEV (reference sequence). In nucleotides, the CDR3 is TGTGCCAGCAGTATAAGCGGTTACGAGCAGTACTTC. It codes for CASSISGYEQYF.

Only a few counts were recorded for this clone. The rearrangement links TRBV3-1 (or the pseudogene TRBV3-2) to TRBJ1-2; TRBD1 aligns across 11 bases. Germline V gene lookup returns CDR1 LGHDT and CDR2 YNNKEL (reference sequence). CDR3 length: 15 residues. J was trimmed by 8 bases and V by 0 bases; bases with no gene match: 5. The CDR3 here is CASSQEDRGRVGYTF. The DNA for the CDR3 is TGTGCCAGCAGCCAAGAGGACAGGGGGCGCGTAGGCTACACCTTC.

Concerning this clone: Germline and junction disagree at one end, which may indicate a read error. This rearrangement joins TRBV5-1 to TRBJ1-4; 8 nucleotides align to TRBD1. CDR1 and CDR2 from the germline V gene are SGHRS and YFSETQ. The CDR3 is 14 residues long. CDR3 amino acids: CASSQNTGGGQLFF. The DNA of the CDR3 is TGTGCCAGCAGTCAGAATACAGGGGGTGGCCAACTGTTTTTT.

The V call is TRBV28, the J call TRBJ1-5, with D tentatively TRBD1 (6 bases). The CDR3 covers 15 residues. V gave up 2 bases and J gave up 6 bases, with 14 bases separating them. CDR1 MDHEN and CDR2 SYDVKM come from the germline V gene. This CDR3 reads CASSLGGGLAQPQHF. As DNA, the CDR3 is TGTGCCAGCAGTTTAGGTGGGGGCTTGGCTCAGCCCCAGCATTTT.

The V and J genes are TRBV24-1 and TRBJ2-2; 10 nucleotides line up with TRBD2. The junction had 6 bases not matched to a gene; V was cut back by 6 bases and J by 3 bases. The CDR3 totals 16 residues. CDR1 and CDR2 (germline): KGHDR, SFDVKD. CDR3 coding DNA: TGTGCCACCAGTTTAGCGGGAGGCTACTACACCGGGGAGCTGTTTTTT. Amino acids: CATSLAGGYYTGELFF.

With respect to this clone: This sample includes further DNA sequences coding for the same CDR3. The J gene is TRBJ2-7, the V gene TRBV6-5, with D perhaps matching TRBD2 (5 bases). Germline values: CDR1 MNHEY, CDR2 SVGAGI. V lost 0 bases and J 1 base, leaving 7 bases between the germline ends. This CDR3 contains 14 residues. The CDR3 DNA sequence: TGTGCCAGCAGTTACTCTAGAGGGTCCTACGAGCAGTACTTC. Translation: CASSYSRGSYEQYF.

The chain uses TRBV19 and TRBJ2-3; 10 bases fit TRBD2. Germline V gene data show CDR1 as LNHDA and CDR2 as SQIVND (reference sequence). The CDR3 length is 19 residues. The V and J ends lost 0 bases and 0 bases, in that order; junction bases with no gene match: 9. CDR3 DNA: TGTGCCAGTAGTATAGATCTACCAGGACTAGCGGCTAGCACAGATACGCAGTATTTT. Translated: CASSIDLPGLAASTDTQYF.

The rearrangement links TRBV3-1 (or the pseudogene TRBV3-2) to TRBJ2-5; D gene uncertain. CDR1 and CDR2 (germline): LGHDT, YNNKEL (reference sequence). Trimming cost V 4 bases and J 5 bases, with 11 bases left between them. CDR3 length: 13 amino acids. As DNA, the CDR3 is TGTGCCAGCAGCCTACGTAGTTGGGAGACCCAGTACTTC. Amino acids: CASSLRSWETQYF.

This chain's CDR3 is CSADGDGYTF. In DNA, the CDR3 is TGCAGCGCCGACGGAGATGGCTACACCTTC. The J gene is TRBJ1-2, the V gene TRBV29-1; the D is unclear. Germline V gene data show CDR1 as SQVTM and CDR2 as ANQGSEA. The CDR3 is 10 residues long. V was trimmed by 7 bases and J by 6 bases, leaving 9 bases between them.

The chain joins TRBV19 to TRBJ2-3, with unresolved D. Trimming took off 7 bases at V and 6 bases at J, with 8 bases between the two ends. CDR3 length equals 11 residues. Germline assignment: CDR1 LNHDA and CDR2 SQIVND (reference sequence). DNA for the CDR3: TGTGCCAGTATGAGGTCGGATACGCAGTATTTT. Protein product: CASMRSDTQYF.

This rearrangement joins TRBV7-8 to TRBJ2-7; D is perhaps TRBD1 (6 bases). The DNA end is a closer match to TRBJ2-1, so the J assignment may be wrong. From germline, CDR1 is SGHVS and CDR2 FQNEAQ. There are 15 residues in the CDR3. The CDR3 bases are TGTGCCAGCAGCTCACAGGGAAGTCGGTACAATGAGCAGTTCTTC. Residues: CASSSQGSRYNEQFF.

The chain recombines TRBV22-1 with TRBJ2-6; the D segment call TRBD2 is taken from the table without a DNA check. TRBV22-1 is an annotated pseudogene. The CDR3 runs to 18 residues. CDR3 nucleotides: TGTCCTGGGAGCGCACGAAGAGTTGGAGCTTCGGGGGCCAACGTCCTGACTTTC. Its protein product is CPGSARRVGASGANVLTF.

The chain joins TRBV5-4 to TRBJ2-3; 11 bases agree with TRBD2. The CDR3 spans 16 residues. The V and J ends lost 4 bases and 1 base, in that order; junction bases with no gene match: 5. Germline assignment: CDR1 SGHNT and CDR2 YYREEE (reference sequence). CDR3 region: CASSPALAGGTDTQYF. DNA of the CDR3: TGTGCCAGCAGCCCAGCACTAGCGGGGGGCACAGATACGCAGTATTTT.

V usage is TRBV5-1 and J usage is TRBJ2-5, with TRBD2 matching 10 bases. This CDR3 spans 18 amino acids. Germline V CDR1 and CDR2: SGHRS, YFSETQ. The trim removed 4 bases at V and 2 bases at J, leaving 14 bases unmatched. The chain's CDR3 is CASSPQGLASGGQETQYF. Here the CDR3 DNA reads TGCGCCAGCAGCCCCCAGGGACTAGCGTCGGGAGGGCAAGAGACCCAGTACTTC.

The CDR3 region is CASSPQGPETQYF. The CDR3 nucleotides read TGTGCCAGCAGCCCCCAGGGGCCAGAGACCCAGTACTTC. V usage is TRBV7-7 and J usage is TRBJ2-5; D may be TRBD1 (6 bases). Trimming removed 5 bases from V and 4 bases from J, with 11 bases in between. Germline CDR1 and CDR2: SSHAT and FNYEAQ (reference sequence). The CDR3 is 13 residues long.

The chain carries TRBV3-1 (or the pseudogene TRBV3-2) and TRBJ2-1; 8 bases line up with TRBD2. The CDR3 length is 16 residues. The germline gives CDR1 LGHDT, CDR2 YNNKEL (reference sequence). After removal of 0 bases from V and 6 bases from J, the junction contained 7 bases not matched to a gene. The CDR3 DNA sequence: TGTGCCAGCAGCCAAGAACATGGAGCGGGAGTCAATGAGCAGTTCTTC. This sequence encodes CASSQEHGAGVNEQFF.

This sequence joins TRBV5-1 and TRBJ2-5; weak D call: TRBD2 (7 bases). The CDR3 consists of 22 residues. CDR1 SGHRS and CDR2 YFSETQ come from the germline V gene. The ends were cut back, 4 bases at V and 2 bases at J, with 36 bases in the middle. Here the CDR3 DNA reads TGCGCCAGCAGCCCGGGAACGTTCTTTACAGGGAGGGGAAAGGGGCTACAAGAGACCCAGTACTTC. Translation gives CASSPGTFFTGRGKGLQETQYF.

The V and J genes are TRBV7-2 and TRBJ2-1; D is uncertain. Per the germline V gene, CDR1 is SGHTA and CDR2 is FQGNSA. The CDR3 is made up of 15 amino acids. V gave up 1 base and J gave up 6 bases, with 13 bases separating them. The CDR3 region has the DNA TGTGCCAGCAGCTTAGTTTCCCGAGTTGCCAATGAGCAGTTCTTC. Its translation is CASSLVSRVANEQFF.

The chain employs TRBV6-5 and TRBJ2-5; tentatively, D is TRBD2 (5 bases). There are 15 residues in the CDR3. Between the trimmed V and J ends, which lost 2 bases and 4 bases, there was a span of 14 bases. Germline-derived CDR1 and CDR2 are MNHEY and SVGAGI. CDR3 region: CASSYRTLGGETQYF. In DNA form, the CDR3 reads TGTGCCAGCAGTTACCGCACCCTAGGAGGAGAGACCCAGTACTTC.